The rows below give T cell receptor beta chains drawn from one sample of a study of identical twins. Each CDR3 protein is one row after TCRdb ran MiXCR on the 5' RACE reads. The sample shows around 470,000 distinct CDR3 sequences, 13% to 15% of them seen only once. This sample was shared with a second study, whose subject was yellow fever vaccine responses in identical twins.

Sequencing was performed on CD4+ T cells sorted from blood. The receptors come from a woman under 30 in good health. The CDR3 runs from the conserved cysteine through the conserved F or W. The order of the fields is J gene, CDR3 length, clone size, D gene, V gene, CDR3 DNA, CDR3 protein. D genes are given only for firm matches. Size values are once, few and many counts, or a class for expanded clones, and some rows have none.

J gene: TRBJ2-5
CDR3 length: 15
clone size: .
D gene: TRBD1
V gene: TRBV7-3
CDR3 DNA: TGTACCAGCAGCCGGGACAGCACAACCCAAGAGACCCAGTACTTC
CDR3 protein: CTSSRDSTTQETQYF

J gene: TRBJ2-2
CDR3 length: 18
clone size: .
D gene: TRBD2
V gene: TRBV2
CDR3 DNA: TGTGCCAGCAGTGATTACCTACTAGCGGGGGCCCGCACCGGGGAGCTGTTTTTT
CDR3 protein: CASSDYLLAGARTGELFF

J gene: TRBJ2-1
CDR3 length: 16
clone size: many
D gene: TRBD2
V gene: TRBV5-1
CDR3 DNA: TGCGCCAGCAGCTTGACTAGCGGGGTGTCCTACAATGAGCAGTTCTTC
CDR3 protein: CASSLTSGVSYNEQFF

J gene: TRBJ1-1
CDR3 length: 15
clone size: .
D gene: .
V gene: TRBV7-9
CDR3 DNA: TGTGCCAGCAGTCCCCGGGAGGGGCGGGAAACTGAAGCTTTCTTT
CDR3 protein: CASSPREGRETEAFF

J gene: TRBJ2-3
CDR3 length: 16
clone size: few
D gene: .
V gene: TRBV3-1
CDR3 DNA: TGTGCCAGCAGCCAAAGGCGGGGGCTACGCACAGATACGCAGTATTTT
CDR3 protein: CASSQRRGLRTDTQYF

J gene: TRBJ2-3
CDR3 length: 14
clone size: few
D gene: .
V gene: TRBV5-1
CDR3 DNA: TGCGCCAGCAGCTTTGGAAGCTTCACAGATACGCAGTATTTT
CDR3 protein: CASSFGSFTDTQYF

J gene: TRBJ1-4
CDR3 length: 15
clone size: .
D gene: .
V gene: TRBV14
CDR3 DNA: TGTGCCAGCAGCCAAGTTCGAGGGTTGAATGAAAAACTGTTTTTT
CDR3 protein: CASSQVRGLNEKLFF

J gene: TRBJ2-3
CDR3 length: 15
clone size: many
D gene: TRBD2
V gene: TRBV20-1
CDR3 DNA: TGCAGTGCTGGGGGACTAGCGGGAGCTTGGGATACGCAGTATTTT
CDR3 protein: CSAGGLAGAWDTQYF

J gene: TRBJ2-2
CDR3 length: 15
clone size: .
D gene: .
V gene: TRBV5-8
CDR3 DNA: TGTGCCAGCAGCCTAGGTGTGGGGTTCACCGGGGAGCTGTTTTTT
CDR3 protein: CASSLGVGFTGELFF

J gene: TRBJ2-7
CDR3 length: 13
clone size: .
D gene: .
V gene: TRBV20-1
CDR3 DNA: TGCAGTGCTAGTCGACAGCCTGCCTACGAGCAGTACTTC
CDR3 protein: CSASRQPAYEQYF

J gene: TRBJ2-1
CDR3 length: 14
clone size: few
D gene: TRBD1
V gene: TRBV11-2
CDR3 DNA: TGTGCCAGCAGCTTAGATCTTCCGGGACAGGGGCAGTTCTTC
CDR3 protein: CASSLDLPGQGQFF

J gene: TRBJ2-1
CDR3 length: 15
clone size: .
D gene: .
V gene: TRBV6-1
CDR3 DNA: TGTGCCAGCAGTGCCCTCGACAAGGCCTACAATGAGCAGTTCTTC
CDR3 protein: CASSALDKAYNEQFF

J gene: TRBJ2-3
CDR3 length: 17
clone size: few
D gene: .
V gene: TRBV7-2
CDR3 DNA: TGTGCCAGCAGCTTAGCGCTGGGGCTAGGGCCAAGGGATACGCAGTATTTT
CDR3 protein: CASSLALGLGPRDTQYF

J gene: TRBJ2-7
CDR3 length: 15
clone size: few
D gene: .
V gene: TRBV5-5
CDR3 DNA: TGTGCCAGCAGCTCCACCGGGACTGGGTCCTACGAGCAGTACTTC
CDR3 protein: CASSSTGTGSYEQYF

J gene: TRBJ2-2
CDR3 length: 13
clone size: .
D gene: .
V gene: TRBV10-3
CDR3 DNA: TGTGCCATCACCGACACAGGGACCGGGGAGCTGTTTTTT
CDR3 protein: CAITDTGTGELFF

J gene: TRBJ2-7
CDR3 length: 14
clone size: .
D gene: TRBD1
V gene: TRBV7-2
CDR3 DNA: TGTGCCAGCAGCTTAGAAGGGACAGGGGACCGTGGGTACTTC
CDR3 protein: CASSLEGTGDRGYF

J gene: TRBJ2-1
CDR3 length: 17
clone size: .
D gene: TRBD2
V gene: TRBV20-1
CDR3 DNA: TGCAGTGCCCGACCCCCTACCGGGACTAGCAGCTACAATGAGCAGTTCTTC
CDR3 protein: CSARPPTGTSSYNEQFF

J gene: TRBJ2-7
CDR3 length: 15
clone size: few
D gene: TRBD2
V gene: TRBV5-1
CDR3 DNA: TGCGCCAGCAGCTTGGCCGGACTAGCGAACTACGAGCAGTACTTC
CDR3 protein: CASSLAGLANYEQYF

J gene: TRBJ2-5
CDR3 length: 13
clone size: few
D gene: .
V gene: TRBV29-1
CDR3 DNA: TGCAGCGTTGAAGGGACGGCTCGGGAGACCCAGTACTTC
CDR3 protein: CSVEGTARETQYF

J gene: TRBJ1-4
CDR3 length: 13
clone size: few
D gene: .
V gene: TRBV20-1
CDR3 DNA: TGCAGTGCTAGAGAAACAACTAATGAAAAACTGTTTTTT
CDR3 protein: CSARETTNEKLFF

J gene: TRBJ2-2
CDR3 length: 15
clone size: few
D gene: .
V gene: TRBV7-2
CDR3 DNA: TGTGCCAGCAGCTTTCATAGCGGTAACACCGGGGAGCTGTTTTTT
CDR3 protein: CASSFHSGNTGELFF

J gene: TRBJ2-1
CDR3 length: 11
clone size: .
D gene: .
V gene: TRBV24-1
CDR3 DNA: TGTGCCACCAGCCTCCGGGACTCACAGTTCTTC
CDR3 protein: CATSLRDSQFF

J gene: TRBJ2-1
CDR3 length: 16
clone size: few
D gene: TRBD2
V gene: TRBV11-2
CDR3 DNA: TGTGCCAGCAGATCAATCGCGCCTAGCGGTTACAATGAGCAGTTCTTC
CDR3 protein: CASRSIAPSGYNEQFF

J gene: TRBJ2-5
CDR3 length: 17
clone size: .
D gene: .
V gene: TRBV20-1
CDR3 DNA: TGCAGTGCTAGTGCCAACCGGGACCCCCTCCAACAGGAGACCCAGTACTTC
CDR3 protein: CSASANRDPLQQETQYF

J gene: TRBJ2-2
CDR3 length: 13
clone size: many
D gene: .
V gene: TRBV9
CDR3 DNA: TGTGCCAGCAGCCTTCGATACACCGGGGAGCTGTTTTTT
CDR3 protein: CASSLRYTGELFF

J gene: TRBJ2-1
CDR3 length: 14
clone size: .
D gene: TRBD1
V gene: TRBV29-1
CDR3 DNA: TGCAGCGTTGCTACAGGGGGAACCTACAATGAGCAGTTCTTC
CDR3 protein: CSVATGGTYNEQFF

J gene: TRBJ1-1
CDR3 length: 14
clone size: few
D gene: TRBD1
V gene: TRBV28
CDR3 DNA: TGTGCCAGCAGTTTTGACCAGGGGGGGACTGAAGCTTTCTTT
CDR3 protein: CASSFDQGGTEAFF

J gene: TRBJ1-6
CDR3 length: 16
clone size: few
D gene: .
V gene: TRBV20-1
CDR3 DNA: TGCAGTGCTAGAGATAGGGTCAGGGGCGGCAATTCACCCCTCCACTTT
CDR3 protein: CSARDRVRGGNSPLHF

J gene: TRBJ2-3
CDR3 length: 15
clone size: .
D gene: .
V gene: TRBV7-2
CDR3 DNA: TGTGCCAGCTTAGGGGCTAGCAGAAGCACAGATACGCAGTATTTT
CDR3 protein: CASLGASRSTDTQYF

J gene: TRBJ2-7
CDR3 length: 16
clone size: many
D gene: TRBD1
V gene: TRBV5-1
CDR3 DNA: TGCGCCAGCAGCTCCGGACAGGGCTGGGACTCCTACGAGCAGTACTTC
CDR3 protein: CASSSGQGWDSYEQYF

J gene: TRBJ2-5
CDR3 length: 12
clone size: few
D gene: .
V gene: TRBV15
CDR3 DNA: TGTGCCACCAGCAGGGGGGCGGAGACCCAGTACTTC
CDR3 protein: CATSRGAETQYF

J gene: TRBJ2-7
CDR3 length: 15
clone size: many
D gene: TRBD2
V gene: TRBV20-1
CDR3 DNA: TGCAGTGCTAGATTGAGTCGGACTAGCGGGATCGAGCAGTACTTC
CDR3 protein: CSARLSRTSGIEQYF

J gene: TRBJ2-1
CDR3 length: 17
clone size: few
D gene: TRBD2
V gene: TRBV29-1
CDR3 DNA: TGCAGCGTTGGGGGGACTGTGACTAGCGGGAGTATCAATGAGCAGTTCTTC
CDR3 protein: CSVGGTVTSGSINEQFF

J gene: TRBJ2-5
CDR3 length: 15
clone size: .
D gene: .
V gene: TRBV6-1
CDR3 DNA: TGTGCCAGCAGTGAAGGGGTGGCCAGGCGCGAGACCCAGTACTTC
CDR3 protein: CASSEGVARRETQYF

J gene: TRBJ1-2
CDR3 length: 14
clone size: .
D gene: .
V gene: TRBV20-1
CDR3 DNA: TGCAGTGCTCGCCGGGCCCACGAGGGCTATGGCTACACCTTC
CDR3 protein: CSARRAHEGYGYTF

J gene: TRBJ1-2
CDR3 length: 13
clone size: many
D gene: .
V gene: TRBV10-3
CDR3 DNA: TGTGCCATCAGTGATGCCCCTAACTATGGCTACACCTTC
CDR3 protein: CAISDAPNYGYTF

J gene: TRBJ1-2
CDR3 length: 13
clone size: few
D gene: .
V gene: TRBV15
CDR3 DNA: TGTGCCACCAGCAGAGCGGGGGGCTATGGCTACACCTTC
CDR3 protein: CATSRAGGYGYTF

J gene: TRBJ1-3
CDR3 length: 14
clone size: .
D gene: TRBD1
V gene: TRBV2
CDR3 DNA: TGTGCCGGACGACAGGGGTCGGGTGGAAACACCATATATTTT
CDR3 protein: CAGRQGSGGNTIYF

J gene: TRBJ2-3
CDR3 length: 19
clone size: .
D gene: TRBD2
V gene: TRBV9
CDR3 DNA: TGTGCCAGCAGCGTAGGTCTGGGACTAGCGGGGGGGAGCACAGATACGCAGTATTTT
CDR3 protein: CASSVGLGLAGGSTDTQYF

J gene: TRBJ2-2
CDR3 length: 14
clone size: many
D gene: .
V gene: TRBV29-1
CDR3 DNA: TGCAGCGTTGGGATGGGGACGAACACCGGGGAGCTGTTTTTT
CDR3 protein: CSVGMGTNTGELFF

J gene: TRBJ2-7
CDR3 length: 16
clone size: .
D gene: .
V gene: TRBV7-9
CDR3 DNA: TGTGCCAGCAGCTTAGGGACCAAAGCGTCGTCCTACGAGCAGTACTTC
CDR3 protein: CASSLGTKASSYEQYF

J gene: TRBJ2-7
CDR3 length: 16
clone size: few
D gene: .
V gene: TRBV7-9
CDR3 DNA: TGTGCCGGCAGCTTGGGCCAGGGCCAGGGGGGCTACGAGCAGTACTTC
CDR3 protein: CAGSLGQGQGGYEQYF

J gene: TRBJ2-5
CDR3 length: 14
clone size: few
D gene: .
V gene: TRBV6-1
CDR3 DNA: TGTGCCAGCAGCGGGGGGCGGGCCCAAGAGACCCAGTACTTC
CDR3 protein: CASSGGRAQETQYF

J gene: TRBJ2-2
CDR3 length: 17
clone size: .
D gene: .
V gene: TRBV7-8
CDR3 DNA: TGTGCCAGCAGCTTAGCCCTACAGGGAATGAACACCGGGGAGCTGTTTTTT
CDR3 protein: CASSLALQGMNTGELFF

J gene: TRBJ2-1
CDR3 length: 13
clone size: few
D gene: .
V gene: TRBV10-3
CDR3 DNA: TGTGCCATCAGTGAACAAGGGGACAATGAGCAGTTCTTC
CDR3 protein: CAISEQGDNEQFF

J gene: TRBJ2-5
CDR3 length: 15
clone size: few
D gene: .
V gene: TRBV14
CDR3 DNA: TGTGCCAGCAGCCAAGGGCGACAGCTCCAAGAGACCCAGTACTTC
CDR3 protein: CASSQGRQLQETQYF

J gene: TRBJ2-1
CDR3 length: 18
clone size: few
D gene: .
V gene: TRBV7-3
CDR3 DNA: TGTGCCAGCAGCTTAACGGGGCGGAAAAGAACTTTCAACAATGAGCAGTTCTTC
CDR3 protein: CASSLTGRKRTFNNEQFF

J gene: TRBJ2-5
CDR3 length: 13
clone size: few
D gene: TRBD2
V gene: TRBV20-1
CDR3 DNA: TGCAGTGCTAGCGGGGGGGAACAAGAGACCCAGTACTTC
CDR3 protein: CSASGGEQETQYF

J gene: TRBJ1-1
CDR3 length: 15
clone size: many
D gene: .
V gene: TRBV4-3
CDR3 DNA: TGCGCCAGCAGCCAAGAGGGGACCGTATTCACTGAAGCTTTCTTT
CDR3 protein: CASSQEGTVFTEAFF

J gene: TRBJ2-1
CDR3 length: 13
clone size: .
D gene: .
V gene: TRBV24-1
CDR3 DNA: TGTGCCACCAGTGACCCAGACAGGCCCGAGCAGTTCTTC
CDR3 protein: CATSDPDRPEQFF